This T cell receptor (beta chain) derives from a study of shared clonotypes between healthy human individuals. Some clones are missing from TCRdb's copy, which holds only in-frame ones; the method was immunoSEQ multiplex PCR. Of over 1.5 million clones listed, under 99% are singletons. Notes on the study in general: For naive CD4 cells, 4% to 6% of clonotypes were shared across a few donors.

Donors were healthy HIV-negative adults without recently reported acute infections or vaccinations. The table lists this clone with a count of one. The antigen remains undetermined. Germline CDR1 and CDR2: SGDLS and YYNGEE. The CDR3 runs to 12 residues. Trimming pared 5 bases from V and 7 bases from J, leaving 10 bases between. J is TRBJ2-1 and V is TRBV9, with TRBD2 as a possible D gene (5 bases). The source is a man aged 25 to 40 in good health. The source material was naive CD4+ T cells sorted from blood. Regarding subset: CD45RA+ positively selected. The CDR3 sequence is CASSRDRNEQFF. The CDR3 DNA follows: TGTGCCAGCAGTCGGGATCGGAATGAGCAGTTCTTC.